One and the same sample provided the 5 T cell receptor beta chains below, sequenced in a study of post-analysis software for immune sequencing data. Study observations and caveats: In patients, four to six TRBV segments were more frequent than in controls, with TRBV5-6, TRBV5-1 and TRBV20-1 among them.

No antigen is known for these receptors. Unique molecular identifiers were present in the TCR beta cDNA libraries. TCRdb re-called the PCR reads through MiXCR, storing one row per CDR3 protein. The sample lists approximately 250,000 distinct CDR3 sequences, approximately 34% occurring once. Specimen: blood. All receptors come from a girl aged 5 to 17 with multiple sclerosis.

This clonotype showed up many times. This chain joins TRBV5-1 and TRBJ2-1; D assignment may be TRBD1 or TRBD2 (6 bases each). The CDR3 covers 16 residues. Germline V CDR1 and CDR2: SGHRS, YFSETQ. V dropped 0 bases and J dropped 9 bases, with 19 bases sitting between them. CDR3 DNA sequence: TGCGCCAGCAGCTTGGCCCGGGGGCTGCTTGGGGGTGAGCAGTTCTTC. This codes for CASSLARGLLGGEQFF.

This clonotype was picked up many times. The rearrangement links TRBV6-1 to TRBJ1-4; TRBD1 matches at 11 bases. Germline CDR1 and CDR2: MNHNS and SASEGT. There are 14 residues in the CDR3. V shed 3 bases and J 11 bases; nucleotides not matched to a gene: 5. The CDR3 loop is CASSEDRGRVKLFF. The CDR3 DNA follows: TGTGCCAGCAGTGAGGACAGGGGGCGCGTTAAACTGTTTTTT.

As for this clonotype: A much larger clone lies a single base off, so this may be a read error. The chain uses TRBV12-3 or TRBV12-4 and TRBJ2-5; 9 bases map to TRBD2. Trimming at V came to 3 bases and at J to 11 bases, leaving 10 bases not matched to a gene. The CDR3 is 14 residues long. The CDR3 region is CASSFAGGLTEQYF. The DNA for the CDR3 is TGTGCCAGCAGTTTTGCGGGAGGGTTGACTGAGCAGTACTTC.

This clonotype was picked up a small number of times. This chain joins TRBV6-4 and TRBJ2-6, with D maybe TRBD2 (6 bases). The V end was cut by 2 bases, the J end by 1 base, with 9 bases between. The CDR3 runs to 16 residues. Per germline, CDR1 MRHNA and CDR2 SNTAGT. CDR3 in DNA: TGTGCCAGCAGTGACGGGGGAGGTTCTGGGGCCAACGTCCTGACTTTC. This gives the protein CASSDGGGSGANVLTF.

The rearrangement links TRBV12-3 or TRBV12-4 to TRBJ1-1; no clear D. This CDR3 is built from 15 residues. The V gene lost 6 bases and the J gene lost 0 bases, with 14 bases spanning the gap. In DNA form, the CDR3 reads TGTGCCAGCAGCTTATCGACCTTGGTGAACACTGAAGCTTTCTTT. This translates into CASSLSTLVNTEAFF.